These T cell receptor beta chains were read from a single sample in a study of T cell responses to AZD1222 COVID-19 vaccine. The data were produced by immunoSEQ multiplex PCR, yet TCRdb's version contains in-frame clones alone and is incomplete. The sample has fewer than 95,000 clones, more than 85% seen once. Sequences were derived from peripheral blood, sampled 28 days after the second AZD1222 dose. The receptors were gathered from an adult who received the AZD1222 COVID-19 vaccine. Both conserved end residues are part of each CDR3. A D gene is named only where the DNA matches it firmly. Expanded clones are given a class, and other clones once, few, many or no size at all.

CDR3: CASSELAGGGTDTQYF
DNA: TGCGCCAGCAGTGAGCTAGCGGGAGGTGGCACAGATACGCAGTATTTT
D: TRBD2
V: TRBV10-1
size: .
J: TRBJ2-3

CDR3: CASSRKEGDRGTGELFF
DNA: TGCGCCAGCAGCCGCAAAGAGGGGGACAGGGGGACCGGGGAGCTGTTTTTT
D: TRBD1
V: TRBV4-1
size: .
J: TRBJ2-2

CDR3: CASSINGRNTGELFF
DNA: TGTGCCAGTAGTATAAACGGGAGGAACACCGGGGAGCTGTTTTTT
D: .
V: TRBV19
size: .
J: TRBJ2-2

CDR3: CASSFPGGEKLFF
DNA: TGTGCCAGCAGCTTCCCAGGCGGCGAAAAACTGTTTTTT
D: .
V: TRBV5-4
size: .
J: TRBJ1-4

CDR3: CSAQATVNTEAFF
DNA: TGCAGCGCCCAGGCCACAGTGAACACTGAAGCTTTCTTT
D: .
V: TRBV29-1
size: .
J: TRBJ1-1

CDR3: CASSPPVGGAFNEQFF
DNA: TGTGCCAGCTCACCACCCGTAGGGGGCGCTTTCAATGAGCAGTTCTTC
D: TRBD1
V: TRBV18
size: .
J: TRBJ2-1

CDR3: CAWSPGQGFHETQYF
DNA: TGTGCCTGGAGTCCGGGACAGGGGTTTCACGAGACCCAGTACTTC
D: TRBD1
V: TRBV30
size: once
J: TRBJ2-5

CDR3: CASSYVGGDSPLHF
DNA: TGTGCCAGCAGTTATGTCGGAGGGGATTCACCCCTCCACTTT
D: .
V: TRBV6-5
size: once
J: TRBJ1-6

CDR3: CASSLAYKNTEAFF
DNA: TGTGCCAGCAGCTTAGCATACAAGAACACTGAAGCTTTCTTT
D: .
V: TRBV7-9
size: .
J: TRBJ1-1

CDR3: CASSLGEGITEAFF
DNA: TGTGCCAGCAGCTTGGGGGAGGGTATCACTGAAGCTTTCTTT
D: .
V: TRBV5-4
size: .
J: TRBJ1-1

CDR3: CASSLEAQTEAFF
DNA: TGTGCCAGCAGCTTAGAGGCTCAGACTGAAGCTTTCTTT
D: .
V: TRBV7-9
size: .
J: TRBJ1-1

CDR3: CASPGRDREGYEQYF
DNA: TGTGCCAGCCCCGGTCGGGACAGGGAAGGATACGAGCAGTACTTC
D: TRBD1
V: TRBV6-5
size: few
J: TRBJ2-7

CDR3: CASGQDYGYTF
DNA: TGTGCCAGCGGACAGGACTATGGCTACACCTTC
D: TRBD1
V: TRBV6-6
size: .
J: TRBJ1-2

CDR3: CASRVSGRLETQYF
DNA: TGTGCCAGCAGGGTAAGCGGGAGACTGGAGACCCAGTACTTC
D: TRBD2
V: TRBV2
size: .
J: TRBJ2-5

CDR3: CASRLATLAGGITDTQYF
DNA: TGCGCCAGCAGGCTGGCCACCCTAGCGGGAGGGATAACAGATACGCAGTATTTT
D: TRBD2
V: TRBV5-1
size: .
J: TRBJ2-3

CDR3: CASSNSRTPLGAFF
DNA: TGTGCCAGCAGCAATTCTCGGACACCACTGGGAGCTTTCTTT
D: .
V: TRBV28
size: once
J: TRBJ1-1

CDR3: CSVEPIELYEQYF
DNA: TGCAGCGTTGAGCCTATAGAGTTATACGAGCAGTACTTC
D: .
V: TRBV29-1
size: .
J: TRBJ2-7

CDR3: CASSLTRERVKQFF
DNA: TGTGCCAGCAGCTTAACACGGGAGCGGGTTAAGCAGTTCTTC
D: .
V: TRBV7-2
size: once
J: TRBJ2-1

CDR3: CASSERAGSGSVGELFF
DNA: TGCGCCAGCAGTGAACGGGCGGGTAGCGGGAGTGTCGGGGAGCTGTTTTTT
D: TRBD2
V: TRBV10-2
size: .
J: TRBJ2-2

CDR3: CASSISRDRERYTF
DNA: TGTGCCAGTAGTATATCCCGGGACAGGGAGCGCTACACCTTC
D: TRBD1
V: TRBV19
size: .
J: TRBJ1-2

CDR3: CAIGGGLAGLSSYNEQFF
DNA: TGTGCCATCGGCGGAGGACTAGCGGGTTTGAGCTCCTACAATGAGCAGTTCTTC
D: TRBD2
V: TRBV10-3
size: .
J: TRBJ2-1

CDR3: CASSSTNYGYTF
DNA: TGTGCCAGCAGTTCGACCAACTATGGCTACACCTTC
D: .
V: TRBV28
size: .
J: TRBJ1-2

CDR3: CASSQKGIGEAFF
DNA: TGTGCCAGCAGCCAAAAGGGGATCGGTGAAGCTTTCTTT
D: .
V: TRBV3-1/TRBV3-2
size: .
J: TRBJ1-1

CDR3: CSVDSPSGRYEQYF
DNA: TGCAGCGTTGATAGTCCTAGCGGGCGTTACGAGCAGTACTTC
D: TRBD2
V: TRBV29-1
size: .
J: TRBJ2-7

CDR3: CASSLAGLEDTQYF
DNA: TGCGCCAGCAGCTTGGCAGGGTTAGAAGATACGCAGTATTTT
D: .
V: TRBV5-1
size: .
J: TRBJ2-3

CDR3: CASSPSGGQETQYF
DNA: TGTGCCAGCAGTCCGTCGGGGGGCCAAGAGACCCAGTACTTC
D: TRBD2
V: TRBV28
size: few
J: TRBJ2-5

CDR3: CASSVEVAAQSYEQYF
DNA: TGTGCCAGCAGCGTAGAAGTAGCGGCCCAATCCTACGAGCAGTACTTC
D: .
V: TRBV9
size: .
J: TRBJ2-7

CDR3: CASSLGRGWGTDTQYF
DNA: TGTGCCAGCAGCTTAGGACGCGGGTGGGGCACAGATACGCAGTATTTT
D: .
V: TRBV7-8
size: .
J: TRBJ2-3